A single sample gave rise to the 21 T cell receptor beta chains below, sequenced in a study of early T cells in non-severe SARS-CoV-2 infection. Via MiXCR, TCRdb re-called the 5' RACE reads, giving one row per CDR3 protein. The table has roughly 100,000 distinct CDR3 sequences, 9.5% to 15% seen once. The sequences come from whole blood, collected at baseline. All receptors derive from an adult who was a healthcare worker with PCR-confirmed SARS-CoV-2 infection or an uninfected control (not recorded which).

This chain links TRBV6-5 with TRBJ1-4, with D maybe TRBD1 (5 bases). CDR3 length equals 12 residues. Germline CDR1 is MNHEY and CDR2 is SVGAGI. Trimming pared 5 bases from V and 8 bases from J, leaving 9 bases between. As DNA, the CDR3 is TGTGCCAGCAGTGGGACGAGAGAAAAACTGTTTTTT. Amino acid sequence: CASSGTREKLFF.

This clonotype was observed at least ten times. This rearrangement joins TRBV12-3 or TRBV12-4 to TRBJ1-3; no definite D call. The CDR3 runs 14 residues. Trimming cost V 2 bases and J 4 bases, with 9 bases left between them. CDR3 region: CASSLTAQGNTIYF. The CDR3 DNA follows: TGTGCCAGCAGTTTAACCGCCCAGGGAAACACCATATATTTT.

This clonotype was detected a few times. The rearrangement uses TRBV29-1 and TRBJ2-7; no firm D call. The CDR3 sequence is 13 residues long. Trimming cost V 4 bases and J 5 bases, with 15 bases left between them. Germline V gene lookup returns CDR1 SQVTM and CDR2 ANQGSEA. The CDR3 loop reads CSVGGRTRDEQYF. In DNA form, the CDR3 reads TGCAGCGTTGGAGGACGGACCCGGGACGAGCAGTACTTC.

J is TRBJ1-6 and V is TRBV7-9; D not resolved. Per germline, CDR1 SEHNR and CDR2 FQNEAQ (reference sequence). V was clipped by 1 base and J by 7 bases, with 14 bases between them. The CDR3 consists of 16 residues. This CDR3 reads CASSLVEGPSNSPLHF. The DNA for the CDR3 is TGTGCCAGCAGCTTAGTGGAGGGCCCCTCCAATTCACCCCTCCACTTT.

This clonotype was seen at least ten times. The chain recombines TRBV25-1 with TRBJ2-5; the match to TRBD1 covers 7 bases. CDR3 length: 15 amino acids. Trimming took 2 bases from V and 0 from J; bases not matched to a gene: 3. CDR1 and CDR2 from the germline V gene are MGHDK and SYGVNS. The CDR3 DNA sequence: TGTGCCAGCAGTGAACCACAGGGGAACCAAGAGACCCAGTACTTC. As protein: CASSEPQGNQETQYF.

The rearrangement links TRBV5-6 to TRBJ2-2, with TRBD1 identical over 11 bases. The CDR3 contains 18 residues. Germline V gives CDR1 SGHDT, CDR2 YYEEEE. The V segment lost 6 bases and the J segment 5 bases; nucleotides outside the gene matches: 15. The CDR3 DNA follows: TGTGCCAGCACCGGTAGGGACAGGGGGAAATTCAGAACCGGGGAGCTGTTTTTT. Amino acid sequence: CASTGRDRGKFRTGELFF.

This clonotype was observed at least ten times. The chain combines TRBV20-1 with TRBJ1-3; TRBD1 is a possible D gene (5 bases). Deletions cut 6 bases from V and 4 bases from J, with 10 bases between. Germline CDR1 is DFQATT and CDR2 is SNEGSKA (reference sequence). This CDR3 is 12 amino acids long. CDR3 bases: TGCAGTGCCAGGGTCGGCGGAAACACCATATATTTT. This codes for CSARVGGNTIYF.

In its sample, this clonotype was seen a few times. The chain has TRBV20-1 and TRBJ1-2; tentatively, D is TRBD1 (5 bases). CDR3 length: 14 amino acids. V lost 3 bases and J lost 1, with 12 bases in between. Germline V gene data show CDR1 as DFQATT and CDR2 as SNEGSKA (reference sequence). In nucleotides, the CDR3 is TGCAGTGCTAGGGGGGACGATGATAACTATGGCTACACCTTC. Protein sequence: CSARGDDDNYGYTF.

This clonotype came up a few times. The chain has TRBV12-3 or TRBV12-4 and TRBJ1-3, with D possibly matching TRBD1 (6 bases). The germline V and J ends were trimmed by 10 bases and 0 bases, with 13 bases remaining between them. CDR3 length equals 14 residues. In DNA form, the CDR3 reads TGTGCCACCGGGGGGCCGAACTCTGGAAACACCATATATTTT. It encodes CATGGPNSGNTIYF.

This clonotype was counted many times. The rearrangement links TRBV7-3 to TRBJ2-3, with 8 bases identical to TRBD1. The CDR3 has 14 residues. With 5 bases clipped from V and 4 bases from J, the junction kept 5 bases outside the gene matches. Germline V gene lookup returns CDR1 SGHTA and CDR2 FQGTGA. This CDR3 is CASSRDRGPDTQYF. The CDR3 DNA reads TGTGCCAGCAGCAGAGACAGGGGCCCAGATACGCAGTATTTT.

For the CDR3, the DNA is TGTGCCAGCAGCCAATTTATCAGGGGCCACTACACTGAAGCTTTCTTT. Amino acid sequence: CASSQFIRGHYTEAFF. The chain combines TRBV14 with TRBJ1-1, with D possibly matching TRBD1 (6 bases). The CDR3 covers 16 residues. Germline V gives CDR1 SGHDN, CDR2 FVKESK. V lost 2 bases and J 3 bases, leaving 16 bases between the germline ends.

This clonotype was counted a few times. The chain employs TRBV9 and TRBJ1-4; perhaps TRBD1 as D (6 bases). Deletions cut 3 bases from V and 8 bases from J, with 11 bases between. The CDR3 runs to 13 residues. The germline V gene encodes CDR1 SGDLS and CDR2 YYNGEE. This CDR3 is CASSAGAEEKLFF. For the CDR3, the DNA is TGTGCCAGCAGCGCGGGGGCGGAAGAAAAACTGTTTTTT.

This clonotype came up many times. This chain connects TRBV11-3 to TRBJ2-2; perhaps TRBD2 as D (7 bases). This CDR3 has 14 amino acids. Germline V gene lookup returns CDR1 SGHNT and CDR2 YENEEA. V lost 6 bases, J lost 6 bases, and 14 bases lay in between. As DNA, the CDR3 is TGTGCCAGCAGGCCCACGGGGGGCCCCGGGGAGCTGTTTTTT. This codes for CASRPTGGPGELFF.

This CDR3 reads CASSDLPRGQETQYF. The CDR3 coding sequence is TGTGCCAGCAGTGATCTCCCGCGGGGCCAAGAGACCCAGTACTTC. V and J are TRBV2 and TRBJ2-5; possibly TRBD2 for D (6 bases). Germline V gene sequence: CDR1 SNHLY, CDR2 FYNNEI. The CDR3 is 15 residues long. The ends were cut back, 3 bases at V and 1 base at J, with 12 bases in the middle.

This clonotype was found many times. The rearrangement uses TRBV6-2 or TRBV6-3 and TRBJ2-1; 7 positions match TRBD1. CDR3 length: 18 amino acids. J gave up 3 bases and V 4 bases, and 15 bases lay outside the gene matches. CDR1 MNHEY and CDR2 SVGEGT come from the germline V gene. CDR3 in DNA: TGTGCCAGCAGTTTCCCTGCTCCTGACAGGGCGAACTACAATGAGCAGTTCTTC. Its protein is CASSFPAPDRANYNEQFF.

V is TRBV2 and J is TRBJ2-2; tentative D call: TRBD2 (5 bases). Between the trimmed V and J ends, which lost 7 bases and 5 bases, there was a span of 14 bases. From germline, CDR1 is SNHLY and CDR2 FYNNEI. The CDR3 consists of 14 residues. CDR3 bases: TGTGCCAGCACCGAGGACTCCCCAACCGGGGAGCTGTTTTTT. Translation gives CASTEDSPTGELFF. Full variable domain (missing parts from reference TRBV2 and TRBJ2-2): EPEVTQTPSHQVTQMGQEVILRCVPISNHLYFYWYRQILGQKVEFLVSFYNNEISEKSEIFDDQFSVERPDGSNFTLKIRSTKLEDSAMYFCASTEDSPTGELFFGEGSRLTVL.

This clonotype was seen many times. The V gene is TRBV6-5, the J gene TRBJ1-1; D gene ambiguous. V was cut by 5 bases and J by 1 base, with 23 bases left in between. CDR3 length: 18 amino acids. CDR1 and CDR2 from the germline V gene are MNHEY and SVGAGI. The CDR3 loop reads CASSPPVIGLGRNTEAFF. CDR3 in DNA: TGTGCCAGCAGTCCCCCCGTAATCGGATTAGGCAGGAACACTGAAGCTTTCTTT.

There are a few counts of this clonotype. CDR3 nucleotide sequence: TGTGCCAGCAGCTTGACTAGCGGGGGGGCAGATACGCAGTATTTT. It encodes CASSLTSGGADTQYF. The V gene is TRBV5-4, the J gene TRBJ2-3, with TRBD2 identical over 13 bases. This CDR3 has 15 residues. Germline V gene sequence: CDR1 SGHNT, CDR2 YYREEE (reference sequence). The V gene end was trimmed by 1 base and the J gene end by 4 bases; junction bases not matched to a gene: 0.

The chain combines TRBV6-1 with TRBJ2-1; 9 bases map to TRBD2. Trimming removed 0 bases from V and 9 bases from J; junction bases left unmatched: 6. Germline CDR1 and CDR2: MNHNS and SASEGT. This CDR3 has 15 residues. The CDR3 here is CASSEASLAGLEQFF. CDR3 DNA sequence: TGTGCCAGCAGTGAAGCAAGCCTAGCGGGGCTTGAGCAGTTCTTC.

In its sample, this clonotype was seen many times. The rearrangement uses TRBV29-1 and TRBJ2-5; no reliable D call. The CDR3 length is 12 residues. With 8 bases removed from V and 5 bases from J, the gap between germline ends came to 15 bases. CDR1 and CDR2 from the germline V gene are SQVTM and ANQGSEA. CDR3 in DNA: TGCAGCCCCCGAGCTGGGCTGGAGACCCAGTACTTC. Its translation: CSPRAGLETQYF. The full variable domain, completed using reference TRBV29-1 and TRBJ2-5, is SAVISQKPSRDICQRGTSLTIQCQVDSQVTMMFWYRQQPGQSLTLIATANQGSEATYESGFVIDKFPISRPNLTFSTLTVSNMSPEDSSIYLCSPRAGLETQYFGPGTRLLVL.

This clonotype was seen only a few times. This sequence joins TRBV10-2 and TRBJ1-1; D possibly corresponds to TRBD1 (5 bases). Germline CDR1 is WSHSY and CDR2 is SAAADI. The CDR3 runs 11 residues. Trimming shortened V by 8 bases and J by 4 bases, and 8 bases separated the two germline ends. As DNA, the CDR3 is TGCGCCAGCGGGCAGGGCACTGAAGCTTTCTTT. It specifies CASGQGTEAFF.